What follows describes a single T cell receptor beta chain. No antigen is known for it. These data originate in a study of cytomegalovirus exposure and HLA in healthy donors. Regarding the study as a whole: Roughly uniform depth of sequencing across donors was assumed in presence/absence analyses.

Researchers ran the PCR with 60 Vbeta and 13 Jbeta primers. Some clones are missing from TCRdb's copy, which holds only in-frame ones; the method was immunoSEQ multiplex PCR. The data hold about 160,000 clones, with around 80% observed a single time. The sample was PBMCs. The source is a man between 18 and 29 years old in good health and CMV-seropositive.

CDR3 protein: CASRMDRGSDQPQHF. In DNA form, the CDR3 reads TGTGCCAGCAGAATGGACAGGGGTAGTGATCAGCCCCAGCATTTT. The V gene is TRBV2, the J gene TRBJ1-5; TRBD1 aligns across 9 bases. Germline trimming cut 6 bases from V and 5 bases from J; bases unmatched to any gene: 8. Germline V gives CDR1 SNHLY, CDR2 FYNNEI. The CDR3 has 15 amino acids.